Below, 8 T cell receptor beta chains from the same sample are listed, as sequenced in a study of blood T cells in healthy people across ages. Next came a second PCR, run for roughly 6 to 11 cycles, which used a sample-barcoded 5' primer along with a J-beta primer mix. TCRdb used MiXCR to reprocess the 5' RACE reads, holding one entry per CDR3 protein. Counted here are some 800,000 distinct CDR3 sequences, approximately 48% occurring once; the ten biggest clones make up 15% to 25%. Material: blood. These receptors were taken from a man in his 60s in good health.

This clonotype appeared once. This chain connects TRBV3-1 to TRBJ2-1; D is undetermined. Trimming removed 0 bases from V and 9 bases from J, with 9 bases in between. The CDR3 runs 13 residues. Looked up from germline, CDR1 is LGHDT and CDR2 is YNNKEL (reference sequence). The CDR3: CASSQDLVAEQFF. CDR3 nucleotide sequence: TGTGCCAGCAGCCAAGATTTGGTTGCTGAGCAGTTCTTC.

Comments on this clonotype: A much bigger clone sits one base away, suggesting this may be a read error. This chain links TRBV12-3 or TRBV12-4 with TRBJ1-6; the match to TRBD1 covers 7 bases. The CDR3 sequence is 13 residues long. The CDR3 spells CASRDRANSLLHF. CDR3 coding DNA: TGTGCCAGCAGAGACAGGGCCAATTCACTCCTCCACTTT.

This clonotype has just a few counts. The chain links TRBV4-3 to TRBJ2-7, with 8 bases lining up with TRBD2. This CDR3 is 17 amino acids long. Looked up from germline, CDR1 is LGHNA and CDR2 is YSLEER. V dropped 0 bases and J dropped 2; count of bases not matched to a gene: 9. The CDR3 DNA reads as TGCGCCAGCAGCCAAGAGGAGCCCAGCGGGGGAACCTACGAGCAGTACTTC. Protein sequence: CASSQEEPSGGTYEQYF.

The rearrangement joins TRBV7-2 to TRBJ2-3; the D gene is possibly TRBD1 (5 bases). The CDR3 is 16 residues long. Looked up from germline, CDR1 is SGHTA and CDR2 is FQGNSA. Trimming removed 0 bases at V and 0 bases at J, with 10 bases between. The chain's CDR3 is CASSLAGKGSTDTQYF. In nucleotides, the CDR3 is TGTGCCAGCAGCTTAGCAGGGAAGGGGAGCACAGATACGCAGTATTTT.

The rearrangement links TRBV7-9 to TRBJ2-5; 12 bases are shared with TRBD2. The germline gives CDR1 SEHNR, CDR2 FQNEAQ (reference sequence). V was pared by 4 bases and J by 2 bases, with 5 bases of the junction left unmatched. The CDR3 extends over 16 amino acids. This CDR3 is CASSYGLAGSQETQYF. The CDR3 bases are TGTGCCAGCAGCTATGGACTAGCGGGGTCTCAAGAGACCCAGTACTTC.

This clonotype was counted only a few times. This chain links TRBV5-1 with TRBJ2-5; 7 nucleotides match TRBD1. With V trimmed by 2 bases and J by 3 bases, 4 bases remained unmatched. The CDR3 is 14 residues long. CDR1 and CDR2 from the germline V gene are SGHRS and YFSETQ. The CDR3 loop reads CASSLRDSEETQYF. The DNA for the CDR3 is TGCGCCAGCAGCTTAAGGGACAGTGAAGAGACCCAGTACTTC.

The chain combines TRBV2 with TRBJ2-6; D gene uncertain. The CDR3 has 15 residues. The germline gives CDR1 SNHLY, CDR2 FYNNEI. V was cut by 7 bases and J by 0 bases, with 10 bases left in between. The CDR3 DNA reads TGTGCCAGCAAGTTATACCACTCTGGGGCCAACGTCCTGACTTTC. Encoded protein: CASKLYHSGANVLTF.

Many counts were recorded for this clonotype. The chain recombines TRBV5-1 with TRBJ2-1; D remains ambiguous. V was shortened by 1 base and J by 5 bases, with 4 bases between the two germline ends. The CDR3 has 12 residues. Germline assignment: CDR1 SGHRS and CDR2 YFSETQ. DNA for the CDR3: TGCGCCAGCAGCTTGAGTCACAATGAGCAGTTCTTC. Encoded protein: CASSLSHNEQFF.